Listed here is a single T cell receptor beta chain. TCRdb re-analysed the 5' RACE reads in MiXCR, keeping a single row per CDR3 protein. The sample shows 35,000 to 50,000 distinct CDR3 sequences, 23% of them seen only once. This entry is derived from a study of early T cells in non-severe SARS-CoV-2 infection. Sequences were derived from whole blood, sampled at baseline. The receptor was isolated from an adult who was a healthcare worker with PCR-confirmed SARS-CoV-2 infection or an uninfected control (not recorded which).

In DNA, the CDR3 is TGTGCCAGCAGCTCCGGGGGTGCCAAAAACATTCAGTACTTC. Amino acid sequence: CASSSGGAKNIQYF. The chain carries TRBV9 and TRBJ2-4, with a weak D call TRBD2 (6 bases). CDR1 and CDR2 (germline): SGDLS, YYNGEE. The length of the CDR3 is 14 residues. Trimming cost V 4 bases and J 1 base, with 9 bases left between them. The entire variable domain, with the rest obtained from reference TRBV9 and TRBJ2-4, is as follows: DSGVTQTPKHLITATGQRVTLRCSPRSGDLSVYWYQQSLDQGLQFLIQYYNGEERAKGNILERFSAQQFPDLHSELNLSSLELGDSALYFCASSSGGAKNIQYFGAGTRLSVL.